A single sample gave rise to the 13 T cell receptor beta chains below, sequenced in a study of T cells and copy number aberrations in small-cell lung cancer. The assay was immunoSEQ multiplex PCR, and TCRdb's table has in-frame clones only and misses some. The data show 9,500 to 10,000 clones, over 60% seen once. Sequencing used normal tissue next to the tumor. Receptors originate from a man between 60 and 75 years old with small cell lung cancer.

The chain employs TRBV2 and TRBJ2-3; TRBD1 is a possible D gene (7 bases). V was shortened by 5 bases and J by 6 bases, with 18 bases between the two germline ends. The CDR3 extends over 15 amino acids. CDR1 and CDR2 from the germline V gene are SNHLY and FYNNEI. The CDR3, as DNA: TGTGCCAGCAGTTCGCTCAGGGGGGAATCGGATACGCAGTATTTT. This translates into CASSSLRGESDTQYF.

Of note for this clone: Because the CDR3 is missing its conserved closing phenylalanine or tryptophan, this is likely a read error. The chain carries TRBV6-5 and TRBJ1-2; D not resolved. CDR1 and CDR2 (germline): MNHEY, SVGAGI. Trimming stripped 2 bases from V and 5 bases from J, with 12 bases between. This CDR3 has 14 residues. The CDR3 bases are TGTGCCAGCAGTTACGGGAGGAGCTGGTATGGCTACACCCTC. Protein sequence: CASSYGRSWYGYTL.

The V and J genes are TRBV6-1 and TRBJ2-7; D not certain. The CDR3 length is 13 residues. CDR1 MNHNS and CDR2 SASEGT come from the germline V gene. Deletions cut 4 bases from V and 3 bases from J, with 10 bases between. Here the CDR3 DNA reads TGTGCCAGCAGTGTAAACAAGGACTACGAGCAGTACTTC. It codes for CASSVNKDYEQYF.

The rearrangement uses TRBV7-3 and TRBJ2-1, with 7 bases matching TRBD2. Germline V gene sequence: CDR1 SGHTA, CDR2 FQGTGA. Trimming at V came to 5 bases and at J to 0 bases, leaving 7 bases not matched to a gene. The CDR3 covers 16 residues. Written as DNA, the CDR3 is TGTGCCAGCAGCCGCGGGAGCGGTAGCTCCTACAATGAGCAGTTCTTC. Its translation is CASSRGSGSSYNEQFF.

This clone was seen a single time. An end of the junction differs from the germline gene, which may be a read error. In nucleotides, the CDR3 is TGTGCCATCCTGGGCAGCTACGAGCAGCACTTC. It specifies CAILGSYEQHF. J is TRBJ2-7 and V is TRBV10-3; D is ambiguous. Per the germline V gene, CDR1 is ENHRY and CDR2 is SYGVKD. This CDR3 has 11 amino acids.

The chain links TRBV4-2 to TRBJ2-2, with 7 bases fitting TRBD2. CDR1 is LGHNA, CDR2 YNFKEQ, per germline. With V trimmed by 4 bases and J by 1 base, 3 bases remained unmatched. The CDR3 consists of 15 residues. The CDR3 DNA reads as TGTGCCAGCAGCCTAGGACTAGTGAACACCGGGGAGCTGTTTTTT. Translating gives CASSLGLVNTGELFF.

This clone was seen only a few times. J is TRBJ1-1 and V is TRBV5-1; TRBD1 matches at 8 bases. From germline, CDR1 is SGHRS and CDR2 YFSETQ. Trimming removed 4 bases from V and 1 base from J; junction bases left unmatched: 3. The CDR3 is 14 residues long. The CDR3 here is CASSRTGQNTEAFF. CDR3 sequence (DNA): TGCGCCAGCAGCAGGACAGGGCAGAACACTGAAGCTTTCTTT.

J is TRBJ1-1 and V is TRBV30; TRBD1 matches at 7 bases. The CDR3 has 14 residues. Germline CDR1 reads GTSNPN; CDR2 reads SVGIG (reference sequence). V dropped 1 base and J dropped 3; count of bases not matched to a gene: 5. The CDR3 coding sequence is TGTGCCTGGAGTGCAACAGGGGTAGACACTGAAGCTTTCTTT. Its protein is CAWSATGVDTEAFF.

This chain links TRBV19 with TRBJ2-5; D is undetermined. The V gene's germline CDR1 is LNHDA and CDR2 SQIVND (reference sequence). The CDR3 runs to 11 residues. V lost 3 bases and J 3 bases, leaving 2 bases between the germline ends. The CDR3 nucleotides read TGTGCCAGTAGTATCGAAGAGACCCAGTACTTC. The encoded protein is CASSIEETQYF.

V and J are TRBV5-1 and TRBJ2-7; D assignment may be TRBD1 or TRBD2 (7 bases each). V dropped 4 bases and J dropped 2 bases, with 22 bases sitting between them. The germline V gene encodes CDR1 SGHRS and CDR2 YFSETQ. CDR3 length equals 17 residues. The chain's CDR3 is CASSPGGGGGQTYEQYF. Written as DNA, the CDR3 is TGCGCCAGCAGCCCTGGGGGGGGTGGGGGACAGACCTACGAGCAGTACTTC.

This clone was counted a few times. The V and J genes are TRBV11-3 and TRBJ2-5; TRBD1 agrees at 9 bases. Germline CDR1 is SGHNT and CDR2 is YENEEA. The CDR3 runs 15 residues. V lost 3 bases, J lost 5 bases, and 7 bases stayed unmatched. CDR3 sequence (DNA): TGTGCCAGCAGCTTGGGACAGGGAGGAGGGGAGACCCAGTACTTC. Amino acids: CASSLGQGGGETQYF. Drawing the rest from reference TRBV11-3 and TRBJ2-5, the complete variable domain is EAGVVQSPRYKIIEKKQPVAFWCNPISGHNTLYWYLQNLGQGPELLIRYENEEAVDDSQLPKDRFSAERLKGVDSTLKIQPAELGDSAVYLCASSLGQGGGETQYFGPGTRLLVL.

CDR3 sequence (DNA): TGTGCCAGCAGGAGAGGTGGAAACACCATATATTTT. Protein: CASRRGGNTIYF. V and J are TRBV28 and TRBJ1-3; D remains ambiguous. The V gene lost 6 bases and the J gene lost 3 bases, with 6 bases spanning the gap. Germline-derived CDR1 and CDR2 are MDHEN and SYDVKM. The CDR3 sequence is 12 residues long.

About this clone: A much larger clone differs from this one at a single base, so this may be a read error. The sample carries other DNA sequences with the same CDR3. The chain uses TRBV9 and TRBJ2-1; TRBD2 agrees at 7 bases. CDR1 and CDR2 from the germline V gene are SGDLS and YYNGEE. The CDR3 is made up of 16 amino acids. This chain's CDR3 is CASSTRTSEVANEQFF. The CDR3 DNA sequence: TGTGCTAGCAGCACCAGGACTAGTGAGGTGGCGAATGAGCAGTTCTTC.